Presented here are 20 T cell receptor beta chains from one specimen sequenced in a study of cytomegalovirus exposure and HLA in healthy donors. The assay was immunoSEQ multiplex PCR, and TCRdb's table has in-frame clones only and misses some. This table holds roughly 330,000 clones, 87% found once. Material: PBMCs. These TCRs come from a woman between 25 and 40 years old in good health and CMV-seropositive.

The V gene is TRBV27, the J gene TRBJ2-7, with a weak D call TRBD2 (7 bases). Trimming pared 3 bases from V and 0 bases from J, leaving 24 bases between. This CDR3 spans 19 amino acids. CDR1 and CDR2 (germline): MNHEY, SMNVEV (reference sequence). The CDR3 nucleotides read TGTGCCAGCAGTTTGGGGGCGGGGGTTGGGTTCAAAAGCTCCTACGAGCAGTACTTC. This codes for CASSLGAGVGFKSSYEQYF.

The V call is TRBV2, the J call TRBJ2-7, with 8 bases that match TRBD2. The CDR3 sequence is 13 residues long. Germline trimming cut 6 bases from V and 4 bases from J; bases unmatched to any gene: 5. Germline loops: CDR1 SNHLY, CDR2 FYNNEI. The chain's CDR3 is CASRARLAYEQYF. The CDR3 nucleotides are TGTGCCAGCAGAGCCAGACTAGCGTACGAGCAGTACTTC.

The V and J genes are TRBV15 and TRBJ1-6; D might be TRBD1 (5 bases). The CDR3 has 14 amino acids. The germline V gene has CDR1 LNHNV and CDR2 YYDKDF (reference sequence). Trimming shortened V by 2 bases and J by 5 bases, and 7 bases separated the two germline ends. Written as DNA, the CDR3 is TGTGCCACCAGCAGACAGGGTAATAATTCACCCCTCCACTTT. It codes for CATSRQGNNSPLHF. Combining the CDR3 with reference TRBV15 and TRBJ1-6 gives the whole variable domain DAMVIQNPRYQVTQFGKPVTLSCSQTLNHNVMYWYQQKSSQAPKLLFHYYDKDFNNEADTPDNFQSRRPNTSFCFLDIRSPGLGDTAMYLCATSRQGNNSPLHFGNGTRLTVT.

In this sample, this clone turned up a few times. The J gene is TRBJ2-7, the V gene TRBV7-6; no firm D call. The CDR3 sequence is 13 residues long. The ends were cut back, 5 bases at V and 7 bases at J, with 15 bases in the middle. Per germline, CDR1 SGHVS and CDR2 FNYEAQ. DNA of the CDR3: TGTGCCAGCAGCGTGCGTGGAACTGGGGAGCAGTACTTC. Translated, it gives CASSVRGTGEQYF.

The genes are TRBV7-8 and TRBJ2-7; possibly TRBD1 for D (5 bases). Looked up from germline, CDR1 is SGHVS and CDR2 is FQNEAQ. V lost 5 bases, J lost 3 bases, and 14 bases lay in between. The CDR3 extends over 14 amino acids. In DNA form, the CDR3 reads TGTGCCAGCAGCATAGGGGCAGGGTACTACGAGCAGTACTTC. Its translation is CASSIGAGYYEQYF.

CDR3 bases: TGTGCCAGCAGCTTAGTATCCGGGGGCTATGGCTACACCTTC. It yields the protein CASSLVSGGYGYTF. This chain uses TRBV7-9 with TRBJ1-2; TRBD1 is a possible D gene (5 bases). V lost 1 base and J lost 4, with 10 bases in between. Germline V gene data show CDR1 as SEHNR and CDR2 as FQNEAQ (reference sequence). This CDR3 is built from 14 residues. The full variable domain, with the rest looked up from reference TRBV7-9 and TRBJ1-2, is DTGVSQNPRHKITKRGQNVTFRCDPISEHNRLYWYRQTLGQGPEFLTYFQNEAQLEKSRLLSDRFSAERPKGSFSTLEIQRTEQGDSAMYLCASSLVSGGYGYTFGSGTRLTVV.

Concerning this clone itself: One junction end disagrees with the germline gene, perhaps due to a read error. The chain is built from TRBV28 and TRBJ2-1; tentatively, D is TRBD1 or TRBD2 (5 bases each). Germline lookup yields CDR1 MDHEN and CDR2 SYDVKM. This CDR3 region has 15 residues. The CDR3 bases are TGTGCCAGCAGATTATCAGGGAGCACCTACAATGAGCAGTTCTTC. Protein: CASRLSGSTYNEQFF.

This chain links TRBV29-1 with TRBJ2-5; D might be TRBD2 (6 bases). The ends were cut back, 3 bases at V and 4 bases at J, with 18 bases in the middle. The CDR3 sequence is 15 residues long. Per the germline V gene, CDR1 is SQVTM and CDR2 is ANQGSEA. This chain's CDR3 is CSVDDLSGEGETQYF. CDR3 coding DNA: TGCAGCGTTGACGACCTTTCGGGGGAAGGAGAGACCCAGTACTTC.

The gene calls are TRBV11-1 and TRBJ2-1; 8 positions agree with TRBD2. V lost 8 bases to trimming and J lost 8 bases; unmatched junction nucleotides: 14. Germline assignment: CDR1 SGHAT and CDR2 FQDESV (reference sequence). The CDR3 spans 15 residues. CDR3 region: CASATGTRALDEQFF. DNA for the CDR3: TGTGCCAGCGCGACCGGGACTAGGGCGTTAGATGAGCAGTTCTTC.

The chain carries TRBV9 and TRBJ1-5, with D perhaps matching TRBD1 (6 bases). The CDR3 is 14 residues long. Trimming took off 2 bases at V and 1 base at J, with 7 bases between the two ends. Germline lookup yields CDR1 SGDLS and CDR2 YYNGEE. For the CDR3, the DNA is TGTGCCAGCAGCGTTGGACAGAGCAATCAGCCCCAGCATTTT. Encoded protein: CASSVGQSNQPQHF.

CDR3 residues: CASSKGQLEAFF. Here the CDR3 DNA reads TGTGCCAGCAGTAAAGGACAGCTTGAAGCTTTCTTT. The chain has TRBV6-5 and TRBJ1-1; TRBD1 is a possible D gene (6 bases). The CDR3 loop spans 12 amino acids. Germline V CDR1 and CDR2: MNHEY, SVGAGI. V dropped 5 bases and J dropped 7 bases, with 11 bases sitting between them.

The table lists this clone with a few counts. This sequence joins TRBV11-2 and TRBJ2-6; 12 nucleotides match TRBD1. Germline V gives CDR1 SGHAT, CDR2 FQNNGV. This CDR3 has 19 amino acids. V shed 4 bases, J shed 2 bases, and the junction held 9 bases outside the gene matches. The CDR3, as DNA: TGTGCCAGCAGCTCGTTTACCGGGACAGGGGGCGCTGGGGCCAACGTCCTGACTTTC. Its translation: CASSSFTGTGGAGANVLTF.

The chain links TRBV30 to TRBJ1-2; D may be TRBD1 (6 bases). The CDR3 extends over 13 amino acids. Trimming removed 2 bases at V and 6 bases at J, with 13 bases between. Germline loops: CDR1 GTSNPN, CDR2 SVGIG (reference sequence). The DNA of the CDR3 is TGTGCCTGGAGTCCTCAGGGGTTAGATGGCTACACCTTC. Translating gives CAWSPQGLDGYTF.

V is TRBV28 and J is TRBJ1-5; D is ambiguous. Germline V lookup: CDR1 MDHEN, CDR2 SYDVKM. The CDR3 loop spans 15 amino acids. The V end was cut by 2 bases, the J end by 11 bases, with 19 bases between. The CDR3 DNA follows: TGTGCCAGCAGTTTAACGAGACACCCAGATCGAGCCCAGCATTTT. Protein product: CASSLTRHPDRAQHF.

V gene TRBV7-3 combines with J gene TRBJ2-2, with TRBD1 matching 8 bases. The CDR3 totals 13 residues. With 3 bases clipped from V and 7 bases from J, the junction kept 1 base outside the gene matches. In germline, CDR1 is SGHTA, CDR2 FQGTGA. CDR3 sequence reads: CASSFTGGGELFF. CDR3 coding DNA: TGTGCCAGCAGCTTTACAGGGGGCGGGGAGCTGTTTTTT. The full variable domain, completed using reference TRBV7-3 and TRBJ2-2, is GAGVSQTPSNKVTEKGKYVELRCDPISGHTALYWYRQSLGQGPEFLIYFQGTGAADDSGLPNDRFFAVRPEGSVSTLKIQRTERGDSAVYLCASSFTGGGELFFGEGSRLTVL.

This clone was seen only a few times. The chain has TRBV28 and TRBJ2-7, with TRBD1 matching 8 bases. Germline V gene lookup returns CDR1 MDHEN and CDR2 SYDVKM. The CDR3 is 15 residues long. The ends lost 0 bases at V and 4 bases at J; junction bases unmatched: 5. CDR3: CASSLWTGETYEQYF. The CDR3 DNA reads TGTGCCAGCAGTTTATGGACAGGGGAAACGTACGAGCAGTACTTC. Variable domain in full (rest from reference TRBV28 and TRBJ2-7): DVKVTQSSRYLVKRTGEKVFLECVQDMDHENMFWYRQDPGLGLRLIYFSYDVKMKEKGDIPEGYSVSREKKERFSLILESASTNQTSMYLCASSLWTGETYEQYFGPGTRLTVT.

There are a few counts of this clone. The chain is built from TRBV2 and TRBJ2-7; D may be TRBD1 (5 bases). V lost 11 bases to trimming and J lost 3 bases, with 14 bases between them. Germline CDR1 SNHLY, CDR2 FYNNEI. The CDR3 consists of 12 residues. CDR3 residues: CAFLSQGYEQYF. The CDR3 nucleotides are TGTGCCTTCTTGTCCCAGGGCTACGAGCAGTACTTC.

This clone was recorded once. CDR3 DNA: TGCGCCAGCAGCTTGGCCTTAGCCTCCTACAATGAGCAGTTCTTC. Translated: CASSLALASYNEQFF. The gene calls are TRBV5-1 and TRBJ2-1; D unclear. Trimming pared 0 bases from V and 0 bases from J, leaving 7 bases between. Germline loops: CDR1 SGHRS, CDR2 YFSETQ. CDR3 length: 15 residues.

The chain combines TRBV19 with TRBJ1-5; D is undetermined. Germline V gives CDR1 LNHDA, CDR2 SQIVND (reference sequence). CDR3 length: 15 amino acids. Trimming took 6 bases from V and 5 from J, leaving 17 bases between them. In DNA, the CDR3 is TGTGCCAGTAGCGGGTTACAGCCAACCCATCAGCCCCAGCATTTT. It codes for CASSGLQPTHQPQHF.

This chain joins TRBV4-1 and TRBJ1-5; unclear D gene. Trimming took off 4 bases at V and 0 bases at J, with 25 bases between the two ends. Germline loops: CDR1 MGHRA, CDR2 YSYEKL. CDR3 size: 20 residues. CDR3 loop: CASSPTPLAERLYSNQPQHF. The CDR3 bases are TGCGCCAGCAGCCCGACACCCTTGGCAGAGAGACTATATAGCAATCAGCCCCAGCATTTT.